This T cell receptor (beta chain) was captured by sequencing in a study of T cells in Graves' hyperthyroidism and ophthalmopathy. This clonotype has a count of ten or more. Recently diagnosed hyperthyroidism of less than 2 months' duration affected patients aged 18 to 65. From RNA transcripts, TCR beta CDR3 regions were amplified. When the TCR CDR3 underwent first-round RT-PCR, the HTBI primer set was used. TCRdb re-analysed the multiplex PCR reads in MiXCR, keeping a single row per CDR3 protein. Among 450,000 to 600,000 distinct CDR3 sequences, 12% to 15% were seen once, and the ten largest hold around 14%. This CDR3 contains 16 residues. V lost 1 base, J lost 6 bases, and 19 bases lay in between. CDR1 and CDR2 from the germline V gene are SGHDT and YYEEEE.

J is TRBJ2-5 and V is TRBV5-6; weak D call: TRBD2 (6 bases). The receptor comes from a woman in her 40s with Graves' hyperthyroidism. The sequencing sample was made of blood. CDR3 nucleotides: TGTGCCAGCAGCTTGAAGGGAGCGGGCCTTCAGAAGACCCAGTACTTC. Translation gives CASSLKGAGLQKTQYF.